The 27 T cell receptor beta chains presented below share a single source sample, sequenced in a study of HIV-infected patients and healthy controls. All unsorted peripheral T cells were captured because whole blood was used without fractionation. cDNA was made from 500 ng RNA using alpha and beta constant primers. Separate chain-specific third strand synthesis with multiplexing indices produced the alpha and beta libraries. TCRdb reanalysed the 5' RACE reads using MiXCR and keeps one entry per CDR3 protein. The sample carries around 19,000 distinct CDR3 sequences, 7.5% to 9% recorded once. Source material: blood. Every receptor here comes from an adult in good health.

V gene TRBV5-6 combines with J gene TRBJ2-7; D is unresolved. This CDR3 has 14 amino acids. Trimming cost V 1 base and J 0 bases, with 8 bases left between them. The germline CDR1 and CDR2 sequences are SGHDT and YYEEEE. CDR3 in amino acids: CASSLKEASYEQYF. The CDR3 nucleotides read TGTGCCAGCAGCTTGAAGGAAGCCTCCTACGAGCAGTACTTC.

This clonotype was observed at least ten times. This chain connects TRBV3-1 to TRBJ2-5; tentatively, D is TRBD2 (5 bases). This CDR3 region has 14 residues. V was pared by 3 bases and J by 1 base, with 9 bases between. Germline CDR1 and CDR2: LGHDT and YNNKEL (reference sequence). As DNA, the CDR3 is TGTGCCAGCAGCCAGCGGGCTAGCCAAGAGACCCAGTACTTC. Amino acids: CASSQRASQETQYF.

This clonotype was counted many times. The chain uses TRBV6-6 and TRBJ2-7; D is unresolved. Germline V lookup: CDR1 MNHNY, CDR2 SVGAGI (reference sequence). The V end lost 0 bases, the J end lost 4 bases, and 4 bases lay between the germline ends. This CDR3 has 12 amino acids. The CDR3 loop reads CASSYSQYEQYF. The CDR3 bases are TGTGCCAGCAGTTACTCACAGTACGAGCAGTACTTC.

By share, this clonotype ranks as medium-sized. The V gene is TRBV4-1, the J gene TRBJ2-7; D is unresolved. Germline CDR1 is MGHRA and CDR2 is YSYEKL. There are 15 residues in the CDR3. Trimming removed 0 bases from V and 1 base from J, with 10 bases in between. DNA of the CDR3: TGCGCCAGCAGCCAAGATGGGGTTTCGTCCTACGAGCAGTACTTC. Its translation is CASSQDGVSSYEQYF.

By sample fraction, this clonotype is medium-sized. The chain carries TRBV6-5 and TRBJ2-3; no clear D gene. The germline CDR1 and CDR2 sequences are MNHEY and SVGAGI. The V gene lost 2 bases and the J gene lost 1 base, with 10 bases spanning the gap. This CDR3 comprises 15 residues. The CDR3 DNA sequence: TGTGCCAGCAGTTACAAGCCGGGCCGCACAGATACGCAGTATTTT. It translates to CASSYKPGRTDTQYF.

By sample fraction, this clonotype is medium-sized. The V and J genes are TRBV28 and TRBJ1-5, with D possibly matching TRBD1 (5 bases). V dropped 5 bases and J dropped 5 bases, with 13 bases sitting between them. The CDR3 length is 14 residues. Germline CDR1 MDHEN, CDR2 SYDVKM. CDR3 loop: CASSRGGSDQPQHF. The CDR3 region has the DNA TGTGCCAGCAGTCGGGGGGGGAGTGATCAGCCCCAGCATTTT.

This clonotype was detected only a few times. The rearrangement links TRBV3-1 to TRBJ1-3; 10 bases are shared with TRBD1. The CDR3 totals 16 residues. Germline V gene lookup returns CDR1 LGHDT and CDR2 YNNKEL (reference sequence). V shed 4 bases and J 6 bases; nucleotides not matched to a gene: 9. The CDR3 loop is CASSLDRGRLLNTIYF. Written as DNA, the CDR3 is TGTGCCAGCAGCCTCGACAGGGGGCGGTTGTTAAACACCATATATTTT.

By share, this clonotype ranks as medium-sized. J is TRBJ2-7 and V is TRBV21-1. TRBV21-1 constitutes a pseudogene. This CDR3 spans 10 amino acids. CDR3 loop: CASKSYEQYF. The CDR3 DNA follows: TGTGCCAGCAAGAGCTACGAGCAGTACTTC.

This clonotype was counted ten times or more. This chain links TRBV19 with TRBJ2-1; D may correspond to TRBD1 or TRBD2 (5 bases each). V lost 1 base, J lost 2 bases, and 9 bases lay in between. In germline, CDR1 is LNHDA, CDR2 SQIVND (reference sequence). CDR3 length: 15 amino acids. CDR3 in amino acids: CASSIAGDPYNEQFF. CDR3 sequence (DNA): TGTGCCAGTAGTATAGCCGGGGACCCCTACAATGAGCAGTTCTTC.

In its sample, this clonotype was seen many times. V usage is TRBV20-1 and J usage is TRBJ1-2, with a possible D match to TRBD1 (5 bases). The CDR3 consists of 13 residues. The germline gives CDR1 DFQATT, CDR2 SNEGSKA (reference sequence). The V gene lost 8 bases and the J gene lost 2 bases, with 15 bases spanning the gap. The CDR3 nucleotides are TGCAGTAAACTGAAGGGACCGAACTATGGCTACACCTTC. Encoded protein: CSKLKGPNYGYTF.

This clonotype was counted many times. This rearrangement joins TRBV6-1 to TRBJ2-1; 10 bases agree with TRBD1. Germline V lookup: CDR1 MNHNS, CDR2 SASEGT. The CDR3 totals 19 residues. Trimming removed 0 bases from V and 4 bases from J; junction bases left unmatched: 12. The chain's CDR3 is CASSEARGDRDRGYNEQFF. The CDR3 DNA reads as TGTGCCAGCAGTGAAGCGCGAGGGGACCGGGACAGGGGTTACAATGAGCAGTTCTTC.

The V gene is TRBV6-6, the J gene TRBJ1-1; TRBD1 might be the D (6 bases). Germline V gene lookup returns CDR1 MNHNY and CDR2 SVGAGI (reference sequence). The V and J ends lost 8 bases and 1 base respectively, with 17 bases between them. The CDR3 runs 15 residues. For the CDR3, the DNA is TGTGCCAGCTACCCAACAGGGACCACGAACACTGAAGCTTTCTTT. It yields the protein CASYPTGTTNTEAFF.

This clonotype was picked up a small number of times. This chain connects TRBV10-3 to TRBJ1-1; D remains unclear. Germline CDR1 reads ENHRY; CDR2 reads SYGVKD. The CDR3 is 13 residues long. V was clipped by 3 bases and J by 2 bases, with 7 bases between them. CDR3 loop: CAISDGINTEAFF. CDR3 sequence (DNA): TGTGCCATCAGTGATGGGATAAACACTGAAGCTTTCTTT.

Many counts were recorded for this clonotype. The chain employs TRBV28 and TRBJ1-6, with D unclear. V was trimmed by 10 bases and J by 5 bases, leaving 12 bases between them. CDR3 length: 13 amino acids. CDR1 is MDHEN and CDR2 is SYDVKM in the germline V gene. This chain's CDR3 is CATREVNNSPLHF. CDR3 DNA: TGTGCCACCCGGGAGGTCAATAATTCACCCCTCCACTTT.

Ten or more counts support this clonotype. This CDR3 is CASSPRGLTNTGELFF. The CDR3 DNA sequence: TGTGCCAGCAGCCCCCGGGGTCTGACTAACACCGGGGAGCTGTTTTTT. The chain recombines TRBV9 with TRBJ2-2, with D maybe TRBD2 (5 bases). The CDR3 sequence is 16 residues long. With 4 bases removed from V and 2 bases from J, the gap between germline ends came to 15 bases. The germline V gene has CDR1 SGDLS and CDR2 YYNGEE.

The chain is built from TRBV29-1 and TRBJ1-1; unclear D gene. This CDR3 comprises 13 residues. Trimming removed 3 bases at V and 4 bases at J, with 12 bases between. Germline V gives CDR1 SQVTM, CDR2 ANQGSEA. DNA for the CDR3: TGCAGCGTTGACCCGGGCCTCCCCACTGAAGCTTTCTTT. This encodes CSVDPGLPTEAFF.

This clonotype ranks as medium-sized. The genes are TRBV12-3 or TRBV12-4 and TRBJ2-1, with 7 bases identical to TRBD2. This CDR3 comprises 15 residues. Trimming took 6 bases from V and 7 from J; bases not matched to a gene: 12. CDR3 nucleotide sequence: TGTGCCAGCAGCTCAAGCGGGGAGAAGGGTAATGAGCAGTTCTTC. It yields the protein CASSSSGEKGNEQFF.

This clonotype was counted at least ten times. V and J are TRBV20-1 and TRBJ2-6; D remains unclear. The CDR3 is made up of 15 amino acids. Germline CDR1 reads DFQATT; CDR2 reads SNEGSKA (reference sequence). Trimming took 4 bases from V and 1 from J, leaving 11 bases between them. The CDR3 is CSAKGGASGANVLTF. CDR3 nucleotide sequence: TGCAGTGCTAAAGGTGGTGCATCTGGGGCCAACGTCCTGACTTTC.

This clonotype is medium-sized in the sample. The chain combines TRBV7-9 with TRBJ2-7; 7 bases map to TRBD1. After removal of 5 bases from V and 3 bases from J, the junction contained 7 bases not matched to a gene. The CDR3 sequence is 14 residues long. Looked up from germline, CDR1 is SEHNR and CDR2 is FQNEAQ (reference sequence). Here the CDR3 DNA reads TGTGCCAGCAGCCAGCCGGGACAGAACTACGAGCAGTACTTC. This sequence encodes CASSQPGQNYEQYF.

The chain has TRBV28 and TRBJ1-5; weak D call: TRBD1 (5 bases). Germline CDR1 reads MDHEN; CDR2 reads SYDVKM. The CDR3 runs to 14 residues. V was shortened by 2 bases and J by 7 bases, with 12 bases between the two germline ends. CDR3 protein: CASSLGQGTQPQHF. In DNA, the CDR3 is TGTGCCAGCAGTTTAGGGCAGGGAACACAGCCCCAGCATTTT.

This clonotype was picked up many times. V usage is TRBV29-1 and J usage is TRBJ1-1; D might be TRBD1 (5 bases). Germline CDR1 is SQVTM and CDR2 is ANQGSEA. Trimming removed 5 bases at V and 0 bases at J, with 10 bases between. The CDR3 extends over 13 amino acids. The CDR3 spells CSVYRTLNTEAFF. CDR3 nucleotide sequence: TGCAGCGTTTACAGGACACTGAACACTGAAGCTTTCTTT.

This clonotype was seen a few times. The V call is TRBV7-2, the J call TRBJ1-4, with D unclear. Germline V lookup: CDR1 SGHTA, CDR2 FQGNSA. Trimming took 8 bases from V and 5 from J, leaving 15 bases between them. The CDR3 sequence is 14 residues long. CDR3 sequence: CASSEDVLNEKLFF. The CDR3 nucleotides are TGTGCCAGCTCGGAGGACGTCCTCAATGAAAAACTGTTTTTT.

This clonotype was recorded many times. V gene TRBV12-3 or TRBV12-4 combines with J gene TRBJ2-1; 10 bases match TRBD1. Unmatched junction bases numbered 11, after V lost 6 bases and J lost 3 bases. The CDR3 consists of 17 residues. CDR3 in DNA: TGTGCCAGCAGAAAATCCGGGGGGACAGGGGTCTACAATGAGCAGTTCTTC. This encodes CASRKSGGTGVYNEQFF.

The table lists this clonotype with many counts. The chain's CDR3 is CASSASTGRTGELFF. CDR3 nucleotide sequence: TGTGCCAGCAGCGCCTCGACAGGGAGAACCGGGGAGCTGTTTTTT. This chain uses TRBV9 with TRBJ2-2; 7 positions match TRBD1. CDR3 length: 15 residues. V was pared by 3 bases and J by 5 bases, with 7 bases of the junction left unmatched. Germline-derived CDR1 and CDR2 are SGDLS and YYNGEE.

This clonotype was seen ten or more times. The rearrangement links TRBV6-1 to TRBJ2-5; D not certain. The CDR3 covers 14 residues. Germline CDR1 reads MNHNS; CDR2 reads SASEGT. V dropped 1 base and J dropped 1 base, with 7 bases sitting between them. Written as DNA, the CDR3 is TGTGCCAGCAGTGAAGGCCAGGTCCAAGAGACCCAGTACTTC. Amino acid sequence: CASSEGQVQETQYF.

Relative to its sample, this clonotype is medium-sized. The chain links TRBV11-2 to TRBJ2-7; 7 nucleotides align to TRBD2. The CDR3 has 13 residues. Germline CDR1 reads SGHAT; CDR2 reads FQNNGV. J lost 2 bases, V lost 6 bases, and 4 bases had no gene match. CDR3 protein: CASRPSGTYEQYF. Written as DNA, the CDR3 is TGTGCCAGCAGACCTAGCGGCACCTACGAGCAGTACTTC. The full variable domain, with the rest looked up from reference TRBV11-2 and TRBJ2-7, is EAGVAQSPRYKIIEKRQSVAFWCNPISGHATLYWYQQILGQGPKLLIQFQNNGVVDDSQLPKDRFSAERLKGVDSTLKIQPAKLEDSAVYLCASRPSGTYEQYFGPGTRLTVT.

At least ten counts were recorded for this clonotype. CDR3 coding DNA: TGCAGTGCTAGAGATTTCGGAGCCGGGACTCGTCAGTACTTC. It codes for CSARDFGAGTRQYF. The chain joins TRBV20-1 to TRBJ2-7; maybe TRBD2 (6 bases). V was shortened by 0 bases and J by 10 bases, with 19 bases between the two germline ends. This CDR3 spans 14 amino acids. Per the germline V gene, CDR1 is DFQATT and CDR2 is SNEGSKA (reference sequence).